Detailed here is one T cell receptor (beta chain). The CDR3 is 15 amino acids. V lost 4 bases, J lost 4 bases, and 5 bases stayed unmatched. Germline V gene data show CDR1 as SGHVS and CDR2 as FQNEAQ. TCRdb used MiXCR to reprocess the 5' RACE reads, holding one entry per CDR3 protein. The repertoire holds under 800,000 distinct CDR3 sequences, 21% seen once, with 4.3% in the top ten. The data are from a study of identical twins. The same sample was also studied in work on T cells expressing NK-cell markers.

Sample: PBMCs. The chain is built from TRBV7-8 and TRBJ2-3; 10 bases are a match to TRBD2. The source is a woman in her late teens or twenties in good health. The DNA of the CDR3 is TGTGCCAGCAGCTCCACTAGCGGGGTTTCAGATACGCAGTATTTT. Protein sequence: CASSSTSGVSDTQYF.